These T cell receptor beta chains were read from a single sample in a study of blood T cell repertoires in COVID-19. Assay used: immunoSEQ multiplex PCR; TCRdb lists only in-frame clones, some missing. Of roughly 300,000 clones listed, about 90% are singletons. The sample taken for sequencing was PBMCs or T cells enriched from blood (not recorded which). The receptors come from a woman aged 30 to 39 who had recovered from COVID-19. Each CDR3 is given without its conserved first and last residue. The order of the fields is J gene, V gene, CDR3 protein.

j_call: TRBJ2-7
v_call: TRBV15
cdr3_aa: ATSRDAGGNEQY

j_call: TRBJ1-1
v_call: TRBV6-5
cdr3_aa: ASSYGRANEAF

j_call: TRBJ1-6
v_call: TRBV6-5
cdr3_aa: ASSYSLGGANSPLH

j_call: TRBJ2-2
v_call: TRBV5-5
cdr3_aa: ASSSRLAGRPMNTGELF

j_call: TRBJ1-1
v_call: TRBV6-5
cdr3_aa: ASSYTDTGFNEAF

j_call: TRBJ1-3
v_call: TRBV7-2
cdr3_aa: ASSFRQGDTIY

j_call: TRBJ2-7
v_call: TRBV18
cdr3_aa: ASSPPGQGAHEQY

j_call: TRBJ1-1
v_call: TRBV5-1
cdr3_aa: ASSPLEGGTEAF

j_call: TRBJ2-3
v_call: TRBV7-6
cdr3_aa: ASSQRGHTDTQY

j_call: TRBJ2-3
v_call: TRBV3-1/TRBV3-2
cdr3_aa: ASSQERGRGTDTQY

j_call: TRBJ1-2
v_call: TRBV21-1
cdr3_aa: ASSKPTRQYYNYGYT

j_call: TRBJ1-4
v_call: TRBV2
cdr3_aa: ASSEALATGDNEKLF

j_call: TRBJ1-6
v_call: TRBV21-1
cdr3_aa: ASGQGNSPLH

j_call: TRBJ1-4
v_call: TRBV4-1
cdr3_aa: ASSQDHREGEKLF

j_call: TRBJ1-5
v_call: TRBV6-2/TRBV6-3
cdr3_aa: ASSYFQGSSNQPQH

j_call: TRBJ2-3
v_call: TRBV9
cdr3_aa: ASSVATGFIDTQY

j_call: TRBJ2-1
v_call: TRBV27
cdr3_aa: ASSLSAGGYNEQF

j_call: TRBJ2-2
v_call: TRBV19
cdr3_aa: ASSILSGNTGELF

j_call: TRBJ2-1
v_call: TRBV5-4
cdr3_aa: ASSLPRAGEQF

j_call: TRBJ1-3
v_call: TRBV7-8
cdr3_aa: ASSLSRQGFSGNTIY

j_call: TRBJ2-3
v_call: TRBV27
cdr3_aa: ASSIIAGGVTDTQY

j_call: TRBJ2-5
v_call: TRBV19
cdr3_aa: ASSRRTKQETQY

j_call: TRBJ2-3
v_call: TRBV19
cdr3_aa: ASSSRGSNTQY

j_call: TRBJ2-3
v_call: TRBV19
cdr3_aa: ASSIVGLAYSTDTQY

j_call: TRBJ2-1
v_call: TRBV2
cdr3_aa: ASSGTGRNEQF

j_call: TRBJ1-5
v_call: TRBV4-1
cdr3_aa: ASSQRGNQPQH

j_call: TRBJ2-5
v_call: TRBV10-2
cdr3_aa: ASSWRPGQTQKETQY

j_call: TRBJ2-1
v_call: TRBV6-5
cdr3_aa: ASSTYAGYEQF

j_call: TRBJ2-5
v_call: TRBV19
cdr3_aa: ASSLVVVSGGARETQY

j_call: TRBJ2-7
v_call: TRBV2
cdr3_aa: ASRDRLYEQY

j_call: TRBJ2-7
v_call: TRBV19
cdr3_aa: ASSIEDRGSYEQY

j_call: TRBJ2-5
v_call: TRBV28
cdr3_aa: ASSFSAGGPGTQY

j_call: TRBJ1-3
v_call: TRBV6-5
cdr3_aa: ASRQNRNTIY